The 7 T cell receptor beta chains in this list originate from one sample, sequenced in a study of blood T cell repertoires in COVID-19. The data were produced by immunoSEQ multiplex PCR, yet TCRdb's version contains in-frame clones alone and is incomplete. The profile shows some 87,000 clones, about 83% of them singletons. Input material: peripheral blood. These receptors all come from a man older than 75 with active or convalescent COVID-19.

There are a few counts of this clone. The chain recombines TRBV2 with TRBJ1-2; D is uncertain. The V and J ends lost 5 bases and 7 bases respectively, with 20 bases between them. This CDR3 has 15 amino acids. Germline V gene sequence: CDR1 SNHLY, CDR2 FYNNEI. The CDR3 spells CASSRRPGDQSGYTF. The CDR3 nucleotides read TGTGCCAGCAGTAGGAGGCCTGGGGATCAGTCTGGCTACACCTTC.

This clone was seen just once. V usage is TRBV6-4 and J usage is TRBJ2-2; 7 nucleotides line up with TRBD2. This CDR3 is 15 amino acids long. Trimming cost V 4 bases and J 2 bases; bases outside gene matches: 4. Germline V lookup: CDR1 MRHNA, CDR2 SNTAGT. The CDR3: CASSASSGNTGELFF. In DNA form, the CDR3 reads TGTGCCAGCAGTGCGTCTAGCGGCAACACCGGGGAGCTGTTTTTT.

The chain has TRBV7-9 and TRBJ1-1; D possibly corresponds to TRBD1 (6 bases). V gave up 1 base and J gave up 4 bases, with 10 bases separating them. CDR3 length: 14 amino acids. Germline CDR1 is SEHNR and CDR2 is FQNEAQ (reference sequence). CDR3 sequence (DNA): TGTGCCAGCAGCTTAGTGCAGGGGTTCACTGAAGCTTTCTTT. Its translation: CASSLVQGFTEAFF.

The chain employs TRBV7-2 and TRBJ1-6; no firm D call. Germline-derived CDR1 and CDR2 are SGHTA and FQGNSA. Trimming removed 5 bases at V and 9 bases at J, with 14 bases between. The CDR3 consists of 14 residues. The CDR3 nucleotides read TGTGCCAGCAGCGAGGACCGGGAGCTTTCACCCCTCCACTTT. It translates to CASSEDRELSPLHF.

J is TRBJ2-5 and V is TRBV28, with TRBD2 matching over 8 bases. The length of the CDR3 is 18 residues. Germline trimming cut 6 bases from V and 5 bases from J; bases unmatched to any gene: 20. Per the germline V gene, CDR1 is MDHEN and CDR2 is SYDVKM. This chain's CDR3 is CASSSPNSGRGPWETQYF. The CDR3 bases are TGTGCCAGCAGCTCACCGAACAGCGGGAGAGGTCCCTGGGAGACCCAGTACTTC.

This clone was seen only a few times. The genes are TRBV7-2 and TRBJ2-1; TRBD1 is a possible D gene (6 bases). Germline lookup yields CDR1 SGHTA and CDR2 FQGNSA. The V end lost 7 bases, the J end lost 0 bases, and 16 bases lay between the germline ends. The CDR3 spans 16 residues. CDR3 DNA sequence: TGTGCCAGCAACCGCCAGGGGAGCGCCTCCTACAATGAGCAGTTCTTC. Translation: CASNRQGSASYNEQFF.

The CDR3 bases are TGTGCCAGCAGTTTAGGGCAGAACTATGGCTACACCTTC. Protein: CASSLGQNYGYTF. The V gene is TRBV12-3 or TRBV12-4, the J gene TRBJ1-2; D is undetermined. V lost 1 base and J lost 2, with 5 bases in between. CDR3 length: 13 amino acids.